These 25 T cell receptor beta chains came from one sample sequenced in a study of T-cell memory formation after mild COVID-19. TCRdb re-called the 5' RACE reads through MiXCR, storing one row per CDR3 protein. The sample holds under 250,000 distinct CDR3 sequences, over 9% seen once. The sequencing sample was made of PBMCs or a T cell subset sorted from them (not recorded which). The receptors were sampled from a man younger than 35 who had mild COVID-19 (a few samples of this study predate the infection). Cell type and time point are not known.

V and J are TRBV6-2 or TRBV6-3 and TRBJ2-3; D remains ambiguous. This CDR3 spans 13 amino acids. Trimming removed 4 bases at V and 2 bases at J, with 7 bases between. Germline CDR1 is MNHEY and CDR2 is SVGEGT. The CDR3: CASSSFLTDTQYF. Written as DNA, the CDR3 is TGTGCCAGCAGTTCGTTCCTCACAGATACGCAGTATTTT.

This chain uses TRBV7-9 with TRBJ2-1; D remains ambiguous. The CDR3 contains 15 residues. The germline V gene has CDR1 SEHNR and CDR2 FQNEAQ (reference sequence). V lost 3 bases and J 6 bases, leaving 15 bases between the germline ends. CDR3 nucleotides: TGTGCCAGCAGCTTTGCCTTGAGTGGGGTCAATGAGCAGTTCTTC. It translates to CASSFALSGVNEQFF.

The chain joins TRBV28 to TRBJ1-4, with TRBD1 matching over 9 bases. CDR3 size: 15 residues. V was pared by 3 bases and J by 6 bases, with 5 bases of the junction left unmatched. Germline CDR1 reads MDHEN; CDR2 reads SYDVKM. The CDR3 region has the DNA TGTGCCAGCAGTTTCCGGGACAGGGAGGATGAAAAACTGTTTTTT. Translating it yields CASSFRDREDEKLFF.

This chain connects TRBV6-2 or TRBV6-3 to TRBJ1-1; TRBD1 matches 8 bases. Trimming took 2 bases from V and 5 from J; bases not matched to a gene: 4. This CDR3 is built from 14 residues. CDR1 is MNHEY, CDR2 SVGEGT, per germline. The DNA of the CDR3 is TGTGCCAGCAGTTACCAGGGGGCTGCGACTGAAGCTTTCTTT. Translation gives CASSYQGAATEAFF.

The rearrangement joins TRBV5-1 to TRBJ2-7; the match to TRBD1 covers 7 bases. V was clipped by 0 bases and J by 6 bases; unmatched bases: 3. Germline assignment: CDR1 SGHRS and CDR2 YFSETQ. This CDR3 is 13 amino acids long. CDR3 sequence (DNA): TGCGCCAGCAGCTTGGGTACAGGGGCCGAGCAGTACTTC. Translating gives CASSLGTGAEQYF.

This clonotype was detected only a few times. The chain uses TRBV4-1 and TRBJ2-1; 13 bases match TRBD2. Germline trimming cut 4 bases from V and 1 base from J; bases unmatched to any gene: 4. This CDR3 is 17 amino acids long. Germline V lookup: CDR1 MGHRA, CDR2 YSYEKL. The CDR3 DNA is TGCGCCAGCAGCCGGGGACTAGCGGGGCCATCCTACAATGAGCAGTTCTTC. Translating gives CASSRGLAGPSYNEQFF.

This rearrangement joins TRBV5-1 to TRBJ2-3; TRBD2 aligns across 10 bases. This CDR3 has 17 amino acids. Germline CDR1 reads SGHRS; CDR2 reads YFSETQ. Losses at the gene ends were 0 bases for V and 3 bases for J; bases not matched to a gene: 7. Here the CDR3 reads CASSLEASGGGTDTQYF. In DNA, the CDR3 is TGCGCCAGCAGCTTGGAGGCTAGCGGGGGAGGGACAGATACGCAGTATTTT.

The chain is built from TRBV6-5 and TRBJ2-2, with TRBD2 matching 7 bases. This CDR3 region has 15 residues. Looked up from germline, CDR1 is MNHEY and CDR2 is SVGAGI. The V gene end was trimmed by 5 bases and the J gene end by 4 bases; junction bases not matched to a gene: 7. CDR3 sequence: CASSLGAGFTGELFF. The CDR3 DNA sequence: TGTGCCAGCAGTCTCGGAGCGGGGTTCACCGGGGAGCTGTTTTTT.

This chain connects TRBV28 to TRBJ2-7, with 9 bases matching TRBD1. Germline loops: CDR1 MDHEN, CDR2 SYDVKM. The CDR3 length is 14 residues. The ends lost 3 bases at V and 5 bases at J; junction bases unmatched: 5. CDR3 sequence: CASSFSGTGNEQYV. The CDR3 region has the DNA TGTGCCAGCAGTTTCTCCGGGACAGGGAACGAGCAGTACGTC.

This sequence joins TRBV6-1 and TRBJ1-2; D is undetermined. V gave up 2 bases and J gave up 7 bases, with 8 bases separating them. The CDR3 covers 12 residues. Per germline, CDR1 MNHNS and CDR2 SASEGT. CDR3 residues: CASSELGFGYTF. In DNA form, the CDR3 reads TGTGCCAGCAGTGAACTAGGGTTTGGCTACACCTTC.

This clonotype was recorded a few times. In nucleotides, the CDR3 is TGTGCCAGCAGCCCCGTGAGCGGGAGGCAGAGCTCCTACGAGCAGTACTTC. Protein: CASSPVSGRQSSYEQYF. The chain couples TRBV7-9 to TRBJ2-7; 9 positions match TRBD2. CDR3 length: 17 amino acids. V lost 5 bases to trimming and J lost 0 bases; unmatched junction nucleotides: 11. Germline V gene lookup returns CDR1 SEHNR and CDR2 FQNEAQ (reference sequence). Filled out from reference TRBV7-9 and TRBJ2-7, the complete variable domain reads DTGVSQNPRHKITKRGQNVTFRCDPISEHNRLYWYRQTLGQGPEFLTYFQNEAQLEKSRLLSDRFSAERPKGSFSTLEIQRTEQGDSAMYLCASSPVSGRQSSYEQYFGPGTRLTVT.

This clonotype was recorded a few times. In DNA form, the CDR3 reads TGTGCCACCAGCAGTAGATTAGCGGGCTCCTACAATGAGCAGTTCTTC. Its translation is CATSSRLAGSYNEQFF. V is TRBV15 and J is TRBJ2-1, with 7 bases lining up with TRBD2. CDR1 and CDR2 (germline): LNHNV, YYDKDF (reference sequence). The CDR3 totals 16 residues. V dropped 3 bases and J dropped 0; count of bases not matched to a gene: 5.

This clonotype was observed a few times. The genes are TRBV6-5 and TRBJ2-3; a weak D match, TRBD2 (6 bases). CDR1 is MNHEY and CDR2 is SVGAGI in the germline V gene. The CDR3 sequence is 16 residues long. V shed 2 bases and J shed 1 base, with 13 bases lying between them. The CDR3 sequence: CASSYRPWGGTDTQYF. CDR3 coding DNA: TGTGCCAGCAGTTACCGTCCTTGGGGGGGCACAGATACGCAGTATTTT.

V and J are TRBV4-3 and TRBJ2-7; 11 nucleotides match TRBD2. Germline-derived CDR1 and CDR2 are LGHNA and YSLEER. V dropped 4 bases and J dropped 3; count of bases not matched to a gene: 11. CDR3 size: 17 residues. CDR3 nucleotide sequence: TGCGCCAGCAGCCGGGGGCCCTCTACTAGCGGGGGCTACGAGCAGTACTTC. This gives the protein CASSRGPSTSGGYEQYF.

This clonotype was seen more than once but under ten times. The V gene is TRBV25-1, the J gene TRBJ2-1; TRBD2 matches at 8 bases. Germline V gives CDR1 MGHDK, CDR2 SYGVNS. CDR3 length: 14 amino acids. The ends lost 5 bases at V and 4 bases at J; junction bases unmatched: 4. The CDR3 region is CASSIAGPYNEQFF. CDR3 DNA sequence: TGTGCCAGCAGTATAGCGGGACCGTACAATGAGCAGTTCTTC.

This clonotype was observed a handful of times. The chain combines TRBV6-2 or TRBV6-3 with TRBJ1-1; no definite D call. The V gene's germline CDR1 is MNHEY and CDR2 SVGEGT. CDR3 length equals 14 residues. V shed 6 bases and J shed 1 base, with 12 bases lying between them. In DNA, the CDR3 is TGTGCCAGCAGAACACCTCAAGAGAACACTGAAGCTTTCTTT. Translating it yields CASRTPQENTEAFF.

The chain links TRBV5-8 to TRBJ1-4; no clear D. The V gene lost 0 bases and the J gene lost 8 bases, with 11 bases spanning the gap. CDR3 length: 14 amino acids. Looked up from germline, CDR1 is SGHTS and CDR2 is YDEGEE. The CDR3 DNA reads as TGTGCCAGCAGCTTGGTTCTAGGACGAGAAAAACTGTTTTTT. Translation: CASSLVLGREKLFF.

This clonotype has a count of ten or more. The chain couples TRBV20-1 to TRBJ2-1; D unresolved. Germline V CDR1 and CDR2: DFQATT, SNEGSKA (reference sequence). CDR3 size: 11 residues. The V end was cut by 3 bases, the J end by 8 bases, with 8 bases between. The CDR3 protein is CSASGYHEQFF. DNA for the CDR3: TGCAGTGCTAGTGGTTATCATGAGCAGTTCTTC.

This clonotype was counted a few times. The rearrangement joins TRBV5-1 to TRBJ2-1; 10 bases map to TRBD2. Germline assignment: CDR1 SGHRS and CDR2 YFSETQ. The CDR3 sequence is 16 residues long. After removal of 0 bases from V and 3 bases from J, the junction contained 3 bases not matched to a gene. The CDR3 is CASSLEASGGYNEQFF. The CDR3 nucleotides read TGCGCCAGCAGCTTGGAGGCTAGCGGGGGCTACAATGAGCAGTTCTTC.

This clonotype was picked up a small number of times. The rearrangement joins TRBV5-1 to TRBJ1-6, with a weak D call TRBD1 (5 bases). This CDR3 is built from 15 residues. The V gene lost 5 bases and the J gene lost 7 bases, with 16 bases spanning the gap. CDR1 and CDR2 from the germline V gene are SGHRS and YFSETQ. The CDR3 DNA sequence: TGCGCCAGCAGAACCGCCGGGACGGAAAATTCACCCCTCCACTTT. Protein product: CASRTAGTENSPLHF.

The chain is built from TRBV5-1 and TRBJ2-2; no clear D gene. CDR1 and CDR2 from the germline V gene are SGHRS and YFSETQ. This CDR3 is 15 amino acids long. V lost 3 bases and J 3 bases, leaving 12 bases between the germline ends. The CDR3 DNA reads TGCGCCAGCAGCTCACCCCCAGGAGACACCGGGGAGCTGTTTTTT. It specifies CASSSPPGDTGELFF.

The chain combines TRBV12-3 or TRBV12-4 with TRBJ1-6; no firm D call. V lost 7 bases and J lost 0, with 4 bases in between. This CDR3 spans 13 amino acids. Here the CDR3 DNA reads TGTGCCAGCACGAGCTCCTATAATTCACCCCTCCACTTT. Translating gives CASTSSYNSPLHF.

This clonotype turned up a few times. The rearrangement joins TRBV10-2 to TRBJ2-3, with 7 positions matching TRBD2. Losses at the gene ends were 7 bases for V and 1 base for J; bases not matched to a gene: 8. In germline, CDR1 is WSHSY, CDR2 SAAADI. This CDR3 is built from 15 residues. The CDR3 DNA sequence: TGCGCCAGCAAATGGGGGGGTACAGGCACAGATACGCAGTATTTT. Its protein is CASKWGGTGTDTQYF.

This clonotype was seen repeatedly, ten times or more. The rearrangement joins TRBV29-1 to TRBJ2-3; D gene unclear. This CDR3 has 14 amino acids. The germline V gene has CDR1 SQVTM and CDR2 ANQGSEA. V lost 3 bases and J lost 1, with 11 bases in between. The DNA of the CDR3 is TGCAGCGTTGATGGTGGATTCGGCACAGATACGCAGTATTTT. Amino acids: CSVDGGFGTDTQYF.

The J gene is TRBJ1-1, the V gene TRBV15, with unresolved D. The V gene lost 0 bases and the J gene lost 6 bases, with 8 bases spanning the gap. Germline V gene lookup returns CDR1 LNHNV and CDR2 YYDKDF (reference sequence). The CDR3 is 13 amino acids. CDR3 loop: CATSRDRGAEAFF. CDR3 in DNA: TGTGCCACCAGCAGAGATCGTGGGGCTGAAGCTTTCTTT.